The 30 T cell receptor beta chains in this list originate from one sample, sequenced in a study of OX40 agonist ivuxolimab in advanced cancers. The repertoire was sequenced with immunoSEQ multiplex PCR; TCRdb's copy has only in-frame clones and lacks some. In the table there are 65,000 to 100,000 clones, 91% of which are singletons. The sample was CD4+ or CD8+ T cells sorted from blood, taken in a trial of the OX40 agonist ivuxolimab. The source is an adult with an advanced solid tumor such as melanoma, head and neck, liver or kidney cancer.

V usage is TRBV12-5 and J usage is TRBJ2-5; TRBD2 matches at 7 bases. CDR3 size: 13 residues. Germline-derived CDR1 and CDR2 are LGHNT and FRNRAP. Unmatched junction bases numbered 4, after V lost 5 bases and J lost 4 bases. The CDR3 protein is CASGSGASETQYF. The DNA for the CDR3 is TGTGCTAGTGGTAGCGGGGCCTCAGAGACCCAGTACTTC.

The rearrangement links TRBV10-2 to TRBJ2-7, with 13 bases lining up with TRBD2. The germline V gene has CDR1 WSHSY and CDR2 SAAADI. The CDR3 is 14 residues long. The V segment lost 7 bases and the J segment 4 bases; nucleotides outside the gene matches: 4. The CDR3 sequence: CASKLGLAGYEQYF. The CDR3 DNA reads TGCGCCAGCAAGTTGGGACTAGCGGGATACGAGCAGTACTTC.

The chain has TRBV6-1 and TRBJ1-3, with no clear D. The CDR3 spans 13 residues. The germline V gene has CDR1 MNHNS and CDR2 SASEGT. The ends were cut back, 4 bases at V and 6 bases at J, with 10 bases in the middle. The DNA of the CDR3 is TGTGCCAGCAGTGGGCAGGCGATAAACACCATATATTTT. Residues: CASSGQAINTIYF.

A word on this clone: One end of the junction does not line up with germline, which may come from a read error. This sequence joins TRBV2 and TRBJ2-7; a possible D gene is TRBD2 (5 bases). The CDR3 covers 13 residues. CDR1 and CDR2 from the germline V gene are SNHLY and FYNNEI. This chain's CDR3 is CASRTGPLGEQHF. DNA of the CDR3: TGTGCCAGCAGGACCGGGCCCCTTGGGGAGCAGCACTTC.

The CDR3 sequence: CASSEDRVGDTQYF. CDR3 bases: TGTGCCAGCAGTGAAGACCGGGTGGGAGATACGCAGTATTTT. The chain is built from TRBV2 and TRBJ2-3; D is uncertain. Germline loops: CDR1 SNHLY, CDR2 FYNNEI. There are 14 residues in the CDR3. Trimming took off 1 base at V and 5 bases at J, with 10 bases between the two ends.

This clone has a single count. The chain recombines TRBV11-2 with TRBJ2-7; 7 bases line up with TRBD2. The ends lost 5 bases at V and 4 bases at J; junction bases unmatched: 20. The germline gives CDR1 SGHAT, CDR2 FQNNGV. The CDR3 runs 18 residues. For the CDR3, the DNA is TGTGCCAGCAGCCTGTTCAGCAGGGACTGGCGGGGGAGGTACGAGCAGTACTTC. This gives the protein CASSLFSRDWRGRYEQYF.

V and J are TRBV5-4 and TRBJ1-4, with a tentative D call TRBD1 (6 bases). The ends were cut back, 4 bases at V and 4 bases at J, with 14 bases in the middle. CDR1 and CDR2 from the germline V gene are SGHNT and YYREEE (reference sequence). The CDR3 totals 15 residues. The CDR3 DNA reads TGTGCCAGCAGCCTGGGGGGGGGCATTAATGAAAAACTGTTTTTT. Protein: CASSLGGGINEKLFF.

The chain employs TRBV7-9 and TRBJ1-1, with D hard to call. Between the trimmed V and J ends, which lost 4 bases and 3 bases, there was a span of 6 bases. Germline V CDR1 and CDR2: SEHNR, FQNEAQ (reference sequence). This CDR3 is 12 amino acids long. CDR3 protein: CASSSHYTEAFF. The CDR3 region has the DNA TGTGCCAGCAGCTCGCATTACACTGAAGCTTTCTTT.

The rearrangement uses TRBV23-1 and TRBJ1-2, with 7 bases matching TRBD1. TRBV23-1 is designated an ORF whose function remains uncertain. V trimming: 0 bases; J trimming: 0 bases; junction bases outside the gene matches: 7. The CDR3 loop spans 17 amino acids. CDR3 sequence reads: CASSQSETGRSNYGYTF. DNA for the CDR3: TGCGCCAGCAGTCAATCGGAGACAGGGCGGTCTAACTATGGCTACACCTTC.

The rearrangement uses TRBV5-8 and TRBJ2-2; D unclear. This CDR3 region has 14 residues. Germline loops: CDR1 SGHTS, CDR2 YDEGEE. Between the trimmed V and J ends, which lost 2 bases and 4 bases, there was a span of 9 bases. CDR3 coding DNA: TGTGCCAGCAGCTTTTCGGTGGCCACCGGGGAGCTGTTTTTT. It yields the protein CASSFSVATGELFF.

V is TRBV29-1 and J is TRBJ1-3, with 8 bases fitting TRBD1. Trimming cost V 7 bases and J 0 bases; bases outside gene matches: 2. CDR3 length: 13 residues. Germline-derived CDR1 and CDR2 are SQVTM and ANQGSEA. CDR3 protein: CSADRGSGNTIYF. The CDR3 nucleotides are TGCAGCGCCGACAGGGGCTCTGGAAACACCATATATTTT.

This chain connects TRBV11-3 to TRBJ2-1; TRBD2 agrees at 9 bases. V shed 5 bases and J 4 bases; nucleotides not matched to a gene: 6. The CDR3 contains 15 residues. Germline V gene lookup returns CDR1 SGHNT and CDR2 YENEEA. The CDR3 DNA is TGTGCCAGCAGCCTCGGACTAGCGCCTTACAATGAGCAGTTCTTC. As protein: CASSLGLAPYNEQFF.

The V and J genes are TRBV6-4 and TRBJ2-1; D is undetermined. The CDR3 extends over 12 amino acids. V was shortened by 6 bases and J by 4 bases, with 7 bases between the two germline ends. Germline V gene lookup returns CDR1 MRHNA and CDR2 SNTAGT. Written as DNA, the CDR3 is TGTGCCAGCAGAGACACTTACAATGAGCAGTTCTTC. Its protein product is CASRDTYNEQFF.

The J gene is TRBJ2-1, the V gene TRBV15; maybe TRBD1 (6 bases). Germline V gene sequence: CDR1 LNHNV, CDR2 YYDKDF (reference sequence). The CDR3 loop spans 15 amino acids. The germline V and J ends were trimmed by 1 base and 3 bases, with 10 bases remaining between them. The CDR3 nucleotides are TGTGCCACCAGCAGAGCGGGACACGGCTACAATGAGCAGTTCTTC. Its protein is CATSRAGHGYNEQFF. Filled out from reference TRBV15 and TRBJ2-1, the complete variable domain reads DAMVIQNPRYQVTQFGKPVTLSCSQTLNHNVMYWYQQKSSQAPKLLFHYYDKDFNNEADTPDNFQSRRPNTSFCFLDIRSPGLGDTAMYLCATSRAGHGYNEQFFGPGTRLTVL.

Details on this clone: A much larger clonotype is one base distant, so this may be a read error. The gene calls are TRBV10-1 and TRBJ2-1, with a possible D match to TRBD2 (5 bases). Germline CDR1 reads WNHNN; CDR2 reads SYGVQD (reference sequence). This CDR3 contains 13 residues. With 6 bases removed from V and 7 bases from J, the gap between germline ends came to 13 bases. The CDR3 nucleotides read TGCGCCAGCAGCTTTAGCAGGAGGAATGAGCAGTTCTTC. Amino acid sequence: CASSFSRRNEQFF.

J is TRBJ2-7 and V is TRBV4-2; perhaps TRBD2 as D (5 bases). In germline, CDR1 is LGHNA, CDR2 YNFKEQ. V was shortened by 4 bases and J by 3 bases, with 13 bases between the two germline ends. The CDR3 sequence is 14 residues long. CDR3 nucleotide sequence: TGTGCCAGCAGCCCCCCGGGCAGCGGCTACGAGCAGTACTTC. Its protein product is CASSPPGSGYEQYF.

The rearrangement links TRBV9 to TRBJ2-1; TRBD1 aligns across 7 bases. V lost 3 bases to trimming and J lost 4 bases; unmatched junction nucleotides: 4. Germline CDR1 is SGDLS and CDR2 is YYNGEE. The CDR3 length is 14 residues. CDR3 DNA: TGTGCCAGCAGCGCGACAGGGAATTACAATGAGCAGTTCTTC. This codes for CASSATGNYNEQFF.

The chain joins TRBV5-1 to TRBJ1-2; 10 bases line up with TRBD1. CDR1 and CDR2 (germline): SGHRS, YFSETQ. Trimming cost V 4 bases and J 7 bases; bases outside gene matches: 7. The CDR3 is 14 amino acids. Here the CDR3 DNA reads TGCGCCAGCAGCCCCGGGACAGGGGAGGGTGGCTACACCTTC. Amino acids: CASSPGTGEGGYTF.

CDR3 amino acids: CASSEEADTEAFF. In nucleotides, the CDR3 is TGTGCCAGCAGTGAAGAGGCGGACACTGAAGCTTTCTTT. The chain has TRBV6-1 and TRBJ1-1, with D unresolved. The CDR3 length is 13 residues. From germline, CDR1 is MNHNS and CDR2 SASEGT. V lost 1 base and J 3 bases, leaving 6 bases between the germline ends.

The rearrangement uses TRBV10-3 and TRBJ2-1; 7 positions agree with TRBD1. Trimming at V came to 8 bases and at J to 7 bases, leaving 11 bases not matched to a gene. Germline V CDR1 and CDR2: ENHRY, SYGVKD. The CDR3 spans 14 residues. Here the CDR3 reads CAIAAGQASNEQFF. CDR3 in DNA: TGTGCCATCGCAGCCGGACAGGCCTCAAATGAGCAGTTCTTC.

The chain links TRBV5-1 to TRBJ2-5; D is unresolved. The DNA matches TRBJ2-7 better at its end, which makes the J call doubtful. Germline V gene lookup returns CDR1 SGHRS and CDR2 YFSETQ. The CDR3 consists of 12 residues. The CDR3 coding sequence is TGCGCCAGCAGCATAAATAACTACGAGCAGTACTTC. Amino acids: CASSINNYEQYF.

The CDR3 loop is CASSFLIAGAVHNEQFF. The CDR3 DNA follows: TGTGCCAGCAGTTTTCTGATAGCGGGAGCTGTCCACAATGAGCAGTTCTTC. The chain combines TRBV27 with TRBJ2-1; 9 bases are a match to TRBD2. The CDR3 is 17 residues long. J gave up 5 bases and V 3 bases, and 11 bases lay outside the gene matches. Germline V gene data show CDR1 as MNHEY and CDR2 as SMNVEV (reference sequence).

This chain uses TRBV27 with TRBJ2-1; no clear D. The CDR3 loop spans 12 amino acids. With 6 bases removed from V and 7 bases from J, the gap between germline ends came to 10 bases. Germline CDR1 MNHEY, CDR2 SMNVEV (reference sequence). The chain's CDR3 is CASRRIVNEQFF. DNA for the CDR3: TGTGCCAGCAGAAGAATTGTGAATGAGCAGTTCTTC.

This chain links TRBV28 with TRBJ2-7; 14 nucleotides line up with TRBD2. From germline, CDR1 is MDHEN and CDR2 SYDVKM. V dropped 6 bases and J dropped 4; count of bases not matched to a gene: 8. The CDR3 consists of 16 residues. In DNA, the CDR3 is TGTGCCAGCAGAGGGACTAGCGGGAGTAAATTGTACGAGCAGTACTTC. Translating gives CASRGTSGSKLYEQYF.

This CDR3 is CASSLVVSGRSETQYF. The CDR3 DNA sequence: TGTGCCAGCAGCTTGGTCGTTAGCGGGAGAAGTGAGACCCAGTACTTC. This chain links TRBV5-6 with TRBJ2-5, with 9 bases identical to TRBD2. After removal of 0 bases from V and 5 bases from J, the junction contained 8 bases not matched to a gene. Germline assignment: CDR1 SGHDT and CDR2 YYEEEE. The CDR3 has 16 amino acids. Full variable domain (outside the CDR3, taken from reference TRBV5-6 and TRBJ2-5): DAGVTQSPTHLIKTRGQQVTLRCSPKSGHDTVSWYQQALGQGPQFIFQYYEEEERQRGNFPDRFSGHQFPNYSSELNVNALLLGDSALYLCASSLVVSGRSETQYFGPGTRLLVL.

The chain has TRBV2 and TRBJ2-7; TRBD2 agrees at 13 bases. This CDR3 has 15 residues. Germline CDR1 reads SNHLY; CDR2 reads FYNNEI. Germline trimming cut 6 bases from V and 3 bases from J; bases unmatched to any gene: 5. The CDR3 DNA reads as TGTGCCAGCAGATCAAGGACTAGCGGGAGCTACGAGCAGTACTTC. It encodes CASRSRTSGSYEQYF.

V gene TRBV6-1 combines with J gene TRBJ2-5, with D hard to call. Gene TRBJ2-7 matches the end of the DNA better, so the J call may be wrong. The CDR3 covers 13 residues. CDR1 and CDR2 from the germline V gene are MNHNS and SASEGT. CDR3 sequence (DNA): TGTGCCAGCACCAAAACCCCTACCTACGAGCAGTACTTC. It yields the protein CASTKTPTYEQYF.

The rearrangement uses TRBV10-3 and TRBJ2-1; 9 positions agree with TRBD2. Losses at the gene ends were 10 bases for V and 3 bases for J; bases not matched to a gene: 10. Germline loops: CDR1 ENHRY, CDR2 SYGVKD. The CDR3 totals 15 residues. For the CDR3, the DNA is TGTGCCACGCTGGGTAGCGGGAGTCTCTACAATGAGCAGTTCTTC. This translates into CATLGSGSLYNEQFF.

Comment on this clone: Compared with germline, one end of the junction differs, possibly owing to a read error. The rearrangement joins TRBV6-1 to TRBJ2-7; perhaps TRBD2 as D (6 bases). Germline V gives CDR1 MNHNS, CDR2 SASEGT. The CDR3 runs to 13 residues. The CDR3 loop is CAGRDWSSYEQYF. The CDR3, as DNA: TGTGCCGGCAGGGACTGGAGCTCCTACGAGCAGTACTTC.

The rearrangement uses TRBV9 and TRBJ2-1; TRBD2 agrees at 12 bases. The CDR3 is 16 amino acids. After removal of 3 bases from V and 6 bases from J, the junction contained 7 bases not matched to a gene. Looked up from germline, CDR1 is SGDLS and CDR2 is YYNGEE. CDR3 DNA sequence: TGTGCCAGCAGCGCAGAAACTAGCGGGAGGCCCAATGAGCAGTTCTTC. Encoded protein: CASSAETSGRPNEQFF.